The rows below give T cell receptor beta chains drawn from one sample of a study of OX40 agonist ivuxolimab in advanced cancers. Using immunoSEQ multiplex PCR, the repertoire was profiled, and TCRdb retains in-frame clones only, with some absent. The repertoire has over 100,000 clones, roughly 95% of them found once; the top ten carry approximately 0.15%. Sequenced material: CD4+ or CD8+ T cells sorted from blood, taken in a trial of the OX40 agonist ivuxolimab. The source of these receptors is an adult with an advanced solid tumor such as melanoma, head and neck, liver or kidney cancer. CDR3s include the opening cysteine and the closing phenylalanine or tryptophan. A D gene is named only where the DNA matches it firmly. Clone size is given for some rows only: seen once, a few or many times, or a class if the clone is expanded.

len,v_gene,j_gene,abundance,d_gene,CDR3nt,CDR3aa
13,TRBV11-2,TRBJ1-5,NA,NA,TGTGCCAGCAGCTTAGAGCGGACTCAGCCCCAGCATTTT,CASSLERTQPQHF
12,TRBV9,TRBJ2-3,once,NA,TGTGCCAGCAGCGTAGTAGGGGATACGCAGTATTTT,CASSVVGDTQYF
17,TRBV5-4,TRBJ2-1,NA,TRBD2,TGTGCCAGCAGCTTGGTTCCTCTAGCGGGGGGGCCCAATGAGCAGTTCTTC,CASSLVPLAGGPNEQFF
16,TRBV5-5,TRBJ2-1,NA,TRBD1,TGTGCCAGCAGCTTGGCCGGGACAGGGTTATACAATGAGCAGTTCTTC,CASSLAGTGLYNEQFF
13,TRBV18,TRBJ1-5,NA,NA,TGTGCCAGCTCACCAACAGGACGCGCTTCCCAGCATTTT,CASSPTGRASQHF
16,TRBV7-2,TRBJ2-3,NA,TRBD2,TGTGCCAGCAGTTTCCTCGGCGGGAGAAGCACAGATACGCAGTATTTT,CASSFLGGRSTDTQYF
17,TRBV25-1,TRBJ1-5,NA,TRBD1,TGTGCCAGCAGTGTCCCGGGACAGGGTGTTCGCAATCAGCCCCAGCATTTT,CASSVPGQGVRNQPQHF
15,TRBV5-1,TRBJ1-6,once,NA,TGCGCCAGCAGCACTGTGGGGAGGGTAAGCTCACCCCTCCACTTT,CASSTVGRVSSPLHF
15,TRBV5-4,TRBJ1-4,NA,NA,TGTGCCAGCAGCGCCAGGGAGGGGGGGAATGAAAAACTGTTTTTT,CASSAREGGNEKLFF
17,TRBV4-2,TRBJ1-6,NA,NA,TGTGCCAGCAGCCTTTCGGACGGGAGCTCCTATAATTCACCCCTCCACTTT,CASSLSDGSSYNSPLHF
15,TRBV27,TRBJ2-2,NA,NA,TGTGCCAGCAGTTTGAAGACGGTGAACACCGGGGAGCTGTTTTTT,CASSLKTVNTGELFF
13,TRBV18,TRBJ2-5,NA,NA,TGTGCCAGCTCACCGGGTCTTACGGAGACCCAGTACTTC,CASSPGLTETQYF
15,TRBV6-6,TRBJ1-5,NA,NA,TGTGCCAGCAGCCCAGGAATGTATAGCAATCAGCCCCAGCATTTT,CASSPGMYSNQPQHF
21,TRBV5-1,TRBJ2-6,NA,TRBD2,TGCGCCAGCAGCTCCGAACTTGGGGATAGCGGGAATCTCTCTGGGGCCAACGTCCTGACTTTC,CASSSELGDSGNLSGANVLTF
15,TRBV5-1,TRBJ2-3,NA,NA,TGCGCCAGCAGCTTGACAGAATCTAGCACAGATACGCAGTATTTT,CASSLTESSTDTQYF
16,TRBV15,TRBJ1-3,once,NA,TGTGCCACCAGCAGAGATGAGAGGGTGGCTGGAAACACCATATATTTT,CATSRDERVAGNTIYF
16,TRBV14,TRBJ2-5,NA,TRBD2,TGTGCCAGCAGCCCCGGCGGGGGGTTGGTACAAGAGACCCAGTACTTC,CASSPGGGLVQETQYF
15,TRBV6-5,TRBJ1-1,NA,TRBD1,TGTGCCAGCAGTGGCGGGACAGGGCGGGTTACTGAAGCTTTCTTT,CASSGGTGRVTEAFF
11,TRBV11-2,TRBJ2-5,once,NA,TGTGCCAGCAGCCCACGAGAGACCCAGTACTTC,CASSPRETQYF
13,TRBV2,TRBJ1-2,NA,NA,TGTGCCAGCAGTGTCGGACAGAACTATGGCTACACCTTC,CASSVGQNYGYTF
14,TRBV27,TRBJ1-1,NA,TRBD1,TGTGCCAGCAGTGACAGGGTTAGGAACACTGAAGCTTTCTTT,CASSDRVRNTEAFF
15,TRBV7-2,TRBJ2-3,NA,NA,TGTGCCAGCAGCTTAGGGGGAGGGGGTGCAGATACGCAGTATTTT,CASSLGGGGADTQYF
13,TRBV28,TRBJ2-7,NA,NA,TGTGCCAGCAACCAATATTTAAGCTACGAGCAGTACTTC,CASNQYLSYEQYF
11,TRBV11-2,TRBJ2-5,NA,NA,TGTGCCAGCACCATCGGAGAGACCCAGTACTTC,CASTIGETQYF
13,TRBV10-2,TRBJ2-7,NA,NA,TGCGCCAGCAGTCCTACAGGCCCCTACGAGCAGTACTTC,CASSPTGPYEQYF
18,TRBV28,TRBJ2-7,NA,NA,TGTGCCAGCAGTTTAGACAGGGGATATCTAGCGGGAATGTACGAGCAGTACTTC,CASSLDRGYLAGMYEQYF
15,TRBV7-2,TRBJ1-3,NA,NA,TGTGCCAGCAGCTTGGCCTCGGGCTCTGGAAACACCATATATTTT,CASSLASGSGNTIYF
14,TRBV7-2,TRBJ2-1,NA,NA,TGTGCCAGCAGCACCTCGGGCCGGGGTCGCGTGCAGTTCTTC,CASSTSGRGRVQFF
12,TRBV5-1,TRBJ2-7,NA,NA,TGCGCCAGCAGCCGAGGGTCCAACGAGCAGTACTTC,CASSRGSNEQYF
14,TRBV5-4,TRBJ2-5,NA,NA,TGTGCCAGCAGCTTCCAGGGGCGCCAAGAGACCCAGTACTTC,CASSFQGRQETQYF
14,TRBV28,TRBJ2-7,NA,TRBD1,TGTGCCAGCACTAAGGGACAGGGGAGCCACGAGCAGTACTTC,CASTKGQGSHEQYF
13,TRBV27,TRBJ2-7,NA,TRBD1,TGTGCCAGCAGTTTAACCACAGGGGACGGGCAGTACTTC,CASSLTTGDGQYF
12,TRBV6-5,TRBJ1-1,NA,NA,TGTGCCAGCATGCAGGGTCGTACTGAAGCTTTCTTT,CASMQGRTEAFF
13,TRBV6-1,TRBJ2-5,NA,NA,TGTGCCAGCGCCTATGGGGGTGTAGAGACCCAGTACTTC,CASAYGGVETQYF
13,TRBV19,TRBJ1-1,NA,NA,TGTGCCAGTAGTGACCTCATCAACACTGAAGCTTTCTTT,CASSDLINTEAFF
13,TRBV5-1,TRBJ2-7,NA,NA,TGCGCCAGCAAGTTAGACAGTTACTACGAGCAGTACTTC,CASKLDSYYEQYF
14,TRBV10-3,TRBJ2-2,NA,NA,TGTGCCATCCAGACACAGAAGAACACCGGGGAGCTGTTTTTT,CAIQTQKNTGELFF
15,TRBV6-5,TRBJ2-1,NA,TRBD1,TGTGCCAGCAGGGGACAGGGGTTCTCCTACAATGAGCAGTTCTTC,CASRGQGFSYNEQFF
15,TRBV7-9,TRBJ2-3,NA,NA,TGTGCCAGCAGCTTAGGAGCTCTGGAGGGGGATACGCAGTATTTT,CASSLGALEGDTQYF
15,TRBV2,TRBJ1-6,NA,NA,TGTGCCAGCAGAAAGGGGGGCTCCTATAATTCACCCCTCCACTTT,CASRKGGSYNSPLHF
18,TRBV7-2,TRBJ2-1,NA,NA,TGTGCCAGCAGCTTAACGGGCCTCAGGGTGAGCTCCTACAATGAGCAGTTCTTC,CASSLTGLRVSSYNEQFF
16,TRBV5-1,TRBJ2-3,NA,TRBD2,TGCGCCAGCAGCTTGACTAGCGGGAGTCAGGCAGATACGCAGTATTTT,CASSLTSGSQADTQYF
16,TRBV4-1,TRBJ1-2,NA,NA,TGCGCCAGCAGCCAAGATTCCCAAGGGGATGGTCGGGGCTACACCTTC,CASSQDSQGDGRGYTF
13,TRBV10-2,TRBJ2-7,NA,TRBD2,TGCGCCAGCAGTTTGACTAGCGCTGGCGAGCAGTACTTC,CASSLTSAGEQYF
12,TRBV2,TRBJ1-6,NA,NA,TGTGCCAGCAGTGATTTCCGGTCCCCCCTCCACTTT,CASSDFRSPLHF
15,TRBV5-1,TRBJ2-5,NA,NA,TGCGCCAGCAGCTACCGGCACGGACAAGGCGAGACCCAGTACTTC,CASSYRHGQGETQYF
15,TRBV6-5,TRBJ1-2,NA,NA,TGTGCCAGCAGTTACTCGCCGACAGGCAACTATGGCTACACCTTC,CASSYSPTGNYGYTF
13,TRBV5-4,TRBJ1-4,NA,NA,TGTGCCAGCAGCCTTACCGGGAATGAAAAACTGTTTTTT,CASSLTGNEKLFF
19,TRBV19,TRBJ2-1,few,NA,TGTGCCACTAGCCCCTGGGGTGGTGTGGCGGCGTTCTCCTACAATGAGCAGTTCTTC,CATSPWGGVAAFSYNEQFF
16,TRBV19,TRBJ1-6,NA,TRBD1,TGTGCCAGTAGTATAGACACAGGGGAGCGTAATTCACCCCTCCACTTT,CASSIDTGERNSPLHF
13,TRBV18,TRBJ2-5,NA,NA,TGTGCCAGCTCCCCTACGAGCCAAGAGACCCAGTACTTC,CASSPTSQETQYF
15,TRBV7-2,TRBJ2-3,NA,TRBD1,TGTGCCAGCAGCCCGAGGACAGGGATCCCAGATACGCAGTATTTT,CASSPRTGIPDTQYF
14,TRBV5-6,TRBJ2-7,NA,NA,TGTGCCAGCAGCTTTCTAAGCAGGGCCCACGAGCAGTACTTC,CASSFLSRAHEQYF
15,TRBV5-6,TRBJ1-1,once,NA,TGTGCCAGCAGCAACAAGGGGCGGATGAACACTGAAGCTTTCTTT,CASSNKGRMNTEAFF
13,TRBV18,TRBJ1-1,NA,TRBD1,TGTGCCAGCTCACCGCCGAACAGGGGGTCGGCTTTCTTT,CASSPPNRGSAFF